The 27 T cell receptor beta chains reported below all come from one sample, sequenced in a study of shared clonotypes between healthy human individuals. Profiling relied on immunoSEQ multiplex PCR, and the TCRdb table lists in-frame clones only, not all of them. The sample consists of 980,000 or so clones, more than 75% of them appearing once. The sample comprised memory CD4+ T cells sorted from blood. Subset specified: CD45RA-negative fraction. The receptor source for this set is a man between 18 and 29 years old in good health.

The chain links TRBV9 to TRBJ1-3; the match to TRBD1 covers 8 bases. The V gene end was trimmed by 0 bases and the J gene end by 3 bases; junction bases not matched to a gene: 11. The CDR3 has 18 amino acids. The germline gives CDR1 SGDLS, CDR2 YYNGEE. This chain's CDR3 is CASSVAPGGGYGGNTIYF. The CDR3 nucleotides read TGTGCCAGCAGCGTAGCCCCAGGGGGCGGCTATGGTGGAAACACCATATATTTT.

This chain uses TRBV5-1 with TRBJ2-1, with a possible D match to TRBD2 (5 bases). Germline V gene data show CDR1 as SGHRS and CDR2 as YFSETQ. The CDR3 consists of 18 residues. V gave up 0 bases and J gave up 9 bases, with 25 bases separating them. This CDR3 reads CASSLVVSGNGLGGEQFF. The CDR3 DNA follows: TGCGCCAGCAGCTTGGTGGTTTCGGGGAACGGGTTAGGTGGTGAGCAGTTCTTC. Complete variable domain (other parts from reference TRBV5-1 and TRBJ2-1): KAGVTQTPRYLIKTRGQQVTLSCSPISGHRSVSWYQQTPGQGLQFLFEYFSETQRNKGNFPGRFSGRQFSNSRSEMNVSTLELGDSALYLCASSLVVSGNGLGGEQFFGPGTRLTVL.

This clone was detected once. The genes are TRBV4-1 and TRBJ1-5, with D possibly TRBD1 on 6 matching bases. This CDR3 is 16 amino acids long. The V end was cut by 0 bases, the J end by 2 bases, with 11 bases between. Germline V lookup: CDR1 MGHRA, CDR2 YSYEKL. The CDR3 loop is CASSQDWGLGNQPQHF. CDR3 bases: TGCGCCAGCAGCCAAGATTGGGGGCTAGGCAATCAGCCCCAGCATTTT.

This clone was counted between two and nine times. The rearrangement joins TRBV4-3 to TRBJ1-2; 7 bases align to TRBD1. There are 15 residues in the CDR3. Germline V gene lookup returns CDR1 LGHNA and CDR2 YSLEER. With V trimmed by 5 bases and J by 0 bases, 6 bases remained unmatched. The CDR3 protein is CASSWRGGANYGYTF. The CDR3 DNA reads as TGCGCCAGCAGCTGGAGAGGGGGCGCTAACTATGGCTACACCTTC.

This chain connects TRBV6-5 to TRBJ2-1, with D perhaps matching TRBD2 (6 bases). Germline V gene lookup returns CDR1 MNHEY and CDR2 SVGAGI. The CDR3 covers 15 residues. The ends were cut back, 8 bases at V and 6 bases at J, with 20 bases in the middle. CDR3 nucleotide sequence: TGTGCCAGCCGAAACCGGGGACTTGTCATCAATGAGCAGTTCTTC. Translating it yields CASRNRGLVINEQFF.

Regarding this clone: Other DNA sequences from this sample encode an identical CDR3 as well. The chain carries TRBV5-1 and TRBJ2-3, with D unresolved. Between the trimmed V and J ends, which lost 0 bases and 2 bases, there was a span of 4 bases. CDR3 length equals 13 residues. Germline CDR1 SGHRS, CDR2 YFSETQ. The CDR3 here is CASSLGDTDTQYF. For the CDR3, the DNA is TGCGCCAGCAGCTTGGGGGACACAGATACGCAGTATTTT.

The chain joins TRBV19 to TRBJ2-2, with 7 nucleotides matching TRBD1. V shed 7 bases and J 5 bases; nucleotides not matched to a gene: 10. Germline V CDR1 and CDR2: LNHDA, SQIVND (reference sequence). The CDR3 has 15 amino acids. The CDR3 nucleotides are TGTGCCAGTACCCCTTGGACAGGCGCGACCGGGGAGCTGTTTTTT. Translation gives CASTPWTGATGELFF.

This chain connects TRBV29-1 to TRBJ1-4; D is unclear. Looked up from germline, CDR1 is SQVTM and CDR2 is ANQGSEA. This CDR3 contains 13 residues. V lost 6 bases to trimming and J lost 7 bases, with 15 bases between them. CDR3 DNA: TGCAGCGTCCGTCGGGATGTGAGTGAAAAACTGTTTTTT. This sequence encodes CSVRRDVSEKLFF.

With respect to this clone: A much more abundant neighbour one base away suggests this may be a read error. Within the sample, other DNA sequences also encode this same CDR3. The chain employs TRBV11-2 and TRBJ2-5, with no clear D. CDR3 size: 11 residues. The ends were cut back, 3 bases at V and 3 bases at J, with 2 bases in the middle. Germline CDR1 is SGHAT and CDR2 is FQNNGV. CDR3 amino acids: CASSLEETQYF. In DNA form, the CDR3 reads TGTGCCAGCAGCTTGGAAGAGACCCAGTACTTC.

The chain combines TRBV11-1 with TRBJ2-7; D assignment may be TRBD1 or TRBD2 (6 bases each). Germline V gene sequence: CDR1 SGHAT, CDR2 FQDESV (reference sequence). Trimming left V 1 base short and J 6 bases short, with 16 bases between. The CDR3 is 15 amino acids. CDR3 DNA sequence: TGTGCCAGCAGCTTAGAGGGCAGGGGAGGCGGCGAGCAGTACTTC. Translation: CASSLEGRGGGEQYF.

The chain carries TRBV5-4 and TRBJ2-1; D gene uncertain. Trimming stripped 4 bases from V and 2 bases from J, with 13 bases between. From germline, CDR1 is SGHNT and CDR2 YYREEE (reference sequence). This CDR3 is 15 amino acids long. CDR3 residues: CASSLDVAAYNEQFF. The CDR3 DNA reads as TGTGCCAGCAGCCTCGACGTGGCGGCCTACAATGAGCAGTTCTTC.

The CDR3 DNA follows: TGCGCCAGCAGCTTGCAGGGGGGCGTTGATTCACCCCTCCACTTT. It codes for CASSLQGGVDSPLHF. This chain connects TRBV5-1 to TRBJ1-6, with 7 positions matching TRBD1. The J segment lost 8 bases and the V segment lost 1 base, leaving 6 bases of the junction unmatched. The CDR3 is 15 amino acids. CDR1 and CDR2 (germline): SGHRS, YFSETQ.

This clone was seen once. The chain recombines TRBV15 with TRBJ1-3; the D is unclear. V was clipped by 0 bases and J by 3 bases, with 9 bases between them. CDR3 length: 15 amino acids. Germline-derived CDR1 and CDR2 are LNHNV and YYDKDF (reference sequence). This chain's CDR3 is CATSRDVRVGNTIYF. The CDR3 DNA reads TGTGCCACCAGCAGAGATGTGAGGGTTGGAAACACCATATATTTT.

The chain uses TRBV4-3 and TRBJ1-6, with unresolved D. CDR1 is LGHNA and CDR2 is YSLEER in the germline V gene. Deletions cut 0 bases from V and 9 bases from J, with 15 bases between. CDR3 length equals 16 residues. The CDR3 here is CASSQDTSRSRSPLHF. The CDR3 DNA follows: TGCGCCAGCAGCCAAGATACGTCACGTTCTCGTTCACCCCTCCACTTT.

This clone was seen a single time. V is TRBV10-3 and J is TRBJ1-3; tentative D call: TRBD1 (5 bases). Germline CDR1 and CDR2: ENHRY and SYGVKD. The germline V and J ends were trimmed by 5 bases and 1 base, with 12 bases remaining between them. This CDR3 has 15 amino acids. CDR3 amino acids: CAISQGVRSGNTIYF. Written as DNA, the CDR3 is TGTGCCATCAGTCAAGGGGTGAGGTCTGGAAACACCATATATTTT.

The chain joins TRBV18 to TRBJ2-7; tentatively, D is TRBD1 or TRBD2 (5 bases each). The CDR3 extends over 12 amino acids. With 3 bases removed from V and 5 bases from J, the gap between germline ends came to 8 bases. Germline lookup yields CDR1 KGHSH and CDR2 LQKENI. CDR3 sequence reads: CASSPGVDEQYF. Written as DNA, the CDR3 is TGTGCCAGCTCACCGGGGGTAGACGAGCAGTACTTC.

The gene calls are TRBV4-3 and TRBJ2-2, with TRBD2 as a possible D gene (5 bases). Trimming removed 3 bases at V and 3 bases at J, with 17 bases between. The CDR3 extends over 17 amino acids. CDR1 and CDR2 from the germline V gene are LGHNA and YSLEER. The DNA for the CDR3 is TGCGCCAGCAGCCAGGGAGCGGCCGGGTCTTACACCGGGGAGCTGTTTTTT. This translates into CASSQGAAGSYTGELFF.

The J gene is TRBJ1-4, the V gene TRBV10-3; no clear D gene. The V gene's germline CDR1 is ENHRY and CDR2 SYGVKD. V lost 3 bases and J 7 bases, leaving 15 bases between the germline ends. The CDR3 is 15 amino acids. CDR3 protein: CAISDPTYGSEKLFF. The DNA of the CDR3 is TGTGCCATCAGTGACCCCACATACGGTAGTGAAAAACTGTTTTTT.

The rearrangement joins TRBV5-1 to TRBJ2-7; 9 positions agree with TRBD1. J gave up 3 bases and V 2 bases, and 3 bases lay outside the gene matches. CDR1 and CDR2 from the germline V gene are SGHRS and YFSETQ. The CDR3 covers 14 residues. DNA of the CDR3: TGCGCCAGCAGCTTAGGGACAGGGTACTACGAGCAGTACTTC. This translates into CASSLGTGYYEQYF.

This clone was detected only a few times. This sequence joins TRBV12-5 and TRBJ2-5; no clear D gene. The V and J ends lost 6 bases and 4 bases respectively, with 12 bases between them. This CDR3 spans 13 amino acids. Germline assignment: CDR1 LGHNT and CDR2 FRNRAP. The CDR3 sequence: CASGLGNTETQYF. For the CDR3, the DNA is TGTGCTAGTGGCCTAGGAAACACAGAGACCCAGTACTTC. Combining the CDR3 with reference TRBV12-5 and TRBJ2-5 gives the whole variable domain DARVTQTPRHKVTEMGQEVTMRCQPILGHNTVFWYRQTMMQGLELLAYFRNRAPLDDSGMPKDRFSAEMPDATLATLKIQPSEPRDSAVYFCASGLGNTETQYFGPGTRLLVL.

The chain is built from TRBV5-1 and TRBJ1-6; TRBD1 is a possible D gene (5 bases). Germline V gene data show CDR1 as SGHRS and CDR2 as YFSETQ. This CDR3 has 15 amino acids. Trimming pared 3 bases from V and 9 bases from J, leaving 16 bases between. Here the CDR3 DNA reads TGCGCCAGCAGCTCGGTGATAAGGGGAATTTCACCCCTCCACTTT. Translating gives CASSSVIRGISPLHF.

The DNA for the CDR3 is TGTGCCAGCAGCGCACCTGGGTTGGAGACAGGGGAGGGCTACACCTTC. This encodes CASSAPGLETGEGYTF. V gene TRBV21-1 combines with J gene TRBJ1-2; the DNA was not compared with TRBD1, the D call given in the table. TRBV21-1 is a recognized pseudogene. The CDR3 totals 16 residues.

The genes are TRBV5-1 and TRBJ2-1; TRBD2 agrees at 10 bases. The J segment lost 5 bases and the V segment lost 0 bases, leaving 5 bases of the junction unmatched. Germline lookup yields CDR1 SGHRS and CDR2 YFSETQ. This CDR3 is built from 16 residues. The CDR3 sequence is CASSLAGSGRDNEQFF. CDR3 in DNA: TGCGCCAGCAGCTTGGCGGGAAGCGGGAGGGACAATGAGCAGTTCTTC.

Note on this clone: Other DNA sequences within the sample encode an identical CDR3. V gene TRBV7-2 combines with J gene TRBJ2-3; D remains unclear. CDR1 is SGHTA, CDR2 FQGNSA, per germline. Between the trimmed V and J ends, which lost 3 bases and 2 bases, there was a span of 3 bases. The CDR3 is made up of 12 amino acids. The CDR3 nucleotides read TGTGCCAGCAGCTTCAACACAGATACGCAGTATTTT. Translating gives CASSFNTDTQYF.

This clone occurred a few times. This rearrangement joins TRBV5-1 to TRBJ1-2; TRBD1 aligns across 10 bases. V gave up 4 bases and J gave up 6 bases; unmatched junction bases: 3. CDR3 length: 13 amino acids. In germline, CDR1 is SGHRS, CDR2 YFSETQ. The CDR3 DNA reads TGCGCCAGCAGCATCGGGACAGGGGATGGCTACACCTTC. Encoded protein: CASSIGTGDGYTF.

The chain links TRBV6-1 to TRBJ2-3, with TRBD1 as a possible D gene (5 bases). The CDR3 is made up of 13 amino acids. Germline CDR1 reads MNHNS; CDR2 reads SASEGT. V shed 6 bases and J shed 3 bases, with 10 bases lying between them. The CDR3 DNA follows: TGTGCCAGCAGCTGGCAGGGAACAGATACGCAGTATTTT. Its translation is CASSWQGTDTQYF.

The chain links TRBV11-2 to TRBJ1-6; no definite D call. The germline V gene encodes CDR1 SGHAT and CDR2 FQNNGV. The V end lost 6 bases, the J end lost 2 bases, and 14 bases lay between the germline ends. The CDR3 is made up of 16 amino acids. This chain's CDR3 is CASRTGFRTYNSPLHF. The DNA for the CDR3 is TGTGCCAGCAGGACCGGGTTTCGAACCTATAATTCACCCCTCCACTTT. Looking up the rest from reference TRBV11-2 and TRBJ1-6 gives the full variable domain: EAGVAQSPRYKIIEKRQSVAFWCNPISGHATLYWYQQILGQGPKLLIQFQNNGVVDDSQLPKDRFSAERLKGVDSTLKIQPAKLEDSAVYLCASRTGFRTYNSPLHFGNGTRLTVT.